The clone carrying this TCR beta chain showed up many times. Time point indicated: newly diagnosed GD, antithyroid drugs for less than 3 months. Extracted RNA from PBMCs served as the source of the TCR library. The sample originates from a study of regulatory T cells in long-lasting Graves disease. The TCR beta library used iRepertoire HTBI primers with Arm-PCR amplification of CDR3. One entry per CDR3 protein results from TCRdb running MiXCR on the multiplex PCR reads. The table shows roughly 250,000 distinct CDR3 sequences, with 18% occurring only once. Germline CDR1 reads MNHEY; CDR2 reads SMNVEV (reference sequence). The CDR3 spans 14 residues. With 5 bases clipped from V and 5 bases from J, the junction kept 6 bases outside the gene matches. Separately, the same data were catalogued under a study of T cells in Graves' hyperthyroidism and ophthalmopathy. That study reports: The study used the HTBI primer set for a first-round RT-PCR of the TCR CDR3.

This TCR was recovered from a woman aged 25-40 years with Graves disease. The material sequenced was peripheral blood mononuclear cells (PBMCs), taken at new diagnosis, from a patient treated with antithyroid drugs. The chain carries TRBV27 and TRBJ2-7, with TRBD1 identical over 10 bases. CDR3 nucleotides: TGTGCCAGCAGTAGACAGGGGGCAGAGAACGAGCAGTACTTC. It yields the protein CASSRQGAENEQYF.